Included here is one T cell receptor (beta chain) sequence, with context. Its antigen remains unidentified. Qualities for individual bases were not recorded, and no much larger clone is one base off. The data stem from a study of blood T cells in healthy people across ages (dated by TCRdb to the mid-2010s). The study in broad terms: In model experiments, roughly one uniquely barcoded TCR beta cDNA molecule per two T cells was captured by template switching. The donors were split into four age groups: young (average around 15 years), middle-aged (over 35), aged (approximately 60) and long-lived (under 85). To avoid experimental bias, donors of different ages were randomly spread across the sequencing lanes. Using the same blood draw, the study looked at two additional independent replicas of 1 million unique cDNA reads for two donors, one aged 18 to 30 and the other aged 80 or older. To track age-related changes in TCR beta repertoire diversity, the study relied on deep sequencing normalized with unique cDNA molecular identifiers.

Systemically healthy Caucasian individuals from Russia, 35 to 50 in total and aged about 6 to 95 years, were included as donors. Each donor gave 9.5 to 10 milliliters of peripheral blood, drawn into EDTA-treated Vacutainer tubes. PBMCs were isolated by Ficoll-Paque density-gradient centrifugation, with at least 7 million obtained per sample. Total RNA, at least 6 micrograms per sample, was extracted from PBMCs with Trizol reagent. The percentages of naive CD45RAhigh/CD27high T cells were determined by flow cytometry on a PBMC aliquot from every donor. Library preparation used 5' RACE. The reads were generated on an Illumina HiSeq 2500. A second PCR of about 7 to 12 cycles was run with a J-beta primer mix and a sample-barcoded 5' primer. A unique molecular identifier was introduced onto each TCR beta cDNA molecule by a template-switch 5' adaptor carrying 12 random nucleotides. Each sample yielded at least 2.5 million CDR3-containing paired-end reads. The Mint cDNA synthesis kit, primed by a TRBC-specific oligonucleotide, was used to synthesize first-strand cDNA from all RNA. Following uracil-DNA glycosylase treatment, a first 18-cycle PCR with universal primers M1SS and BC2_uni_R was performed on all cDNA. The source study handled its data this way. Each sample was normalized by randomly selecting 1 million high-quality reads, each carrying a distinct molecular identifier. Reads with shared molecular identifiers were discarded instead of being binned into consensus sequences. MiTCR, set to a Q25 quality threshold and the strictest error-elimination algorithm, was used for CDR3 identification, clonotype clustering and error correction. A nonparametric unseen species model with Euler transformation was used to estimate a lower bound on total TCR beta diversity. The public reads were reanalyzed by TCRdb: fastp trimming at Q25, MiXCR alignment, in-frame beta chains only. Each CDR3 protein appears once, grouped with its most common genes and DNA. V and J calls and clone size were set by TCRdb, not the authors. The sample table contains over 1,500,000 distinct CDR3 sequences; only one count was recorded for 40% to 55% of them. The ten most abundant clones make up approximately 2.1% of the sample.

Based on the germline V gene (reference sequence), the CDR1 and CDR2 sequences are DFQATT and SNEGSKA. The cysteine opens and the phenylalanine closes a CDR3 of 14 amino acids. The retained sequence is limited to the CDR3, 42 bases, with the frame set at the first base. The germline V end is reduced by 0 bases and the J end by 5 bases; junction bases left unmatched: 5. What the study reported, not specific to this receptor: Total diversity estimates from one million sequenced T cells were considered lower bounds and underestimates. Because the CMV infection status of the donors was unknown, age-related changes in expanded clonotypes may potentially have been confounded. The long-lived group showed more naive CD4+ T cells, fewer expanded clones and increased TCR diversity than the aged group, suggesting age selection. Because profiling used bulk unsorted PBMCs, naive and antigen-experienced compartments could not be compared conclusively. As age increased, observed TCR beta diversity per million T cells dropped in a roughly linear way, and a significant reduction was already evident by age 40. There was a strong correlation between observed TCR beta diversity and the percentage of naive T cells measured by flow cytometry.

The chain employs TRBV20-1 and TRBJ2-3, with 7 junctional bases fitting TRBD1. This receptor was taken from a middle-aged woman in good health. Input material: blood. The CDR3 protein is CSARDGQVLDTQYF. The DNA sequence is TGCAGTGCTAGAGATGGACAGGTACTAGATACGCAGTATTTT.